The T cell receptor beta chain under discussion was sequenced for a study of regulatory T cells in long-lasting Graves disease. In building TCR beta libraries, iRepertoire HTBI primers were used together with Arm-PCR of CDR3 regions. TCRdb re-derived calls from the multiplex PCR reads in MiXCR, one entry per CDR3 protein. The sample holds 440,000 or so distinct CDR3 sequences, 16% seen once. The CDR3 contains 13 residues. CDR1 DFQATT and CDR2 SNEGSKA come from the germline V gene (reference sequence). V was shortened by 2 bases and J by 2 bases, with 7 bases between the two germline ends. Specified time point: newly diagnosed GD, antithyroid drugs for less than 3 months. Extracted PBMC RNA gave rise to the TCR library. In this sample, this clonotype turned up many times. These data also formed part of another study, on T cells in Graves' hyperthyroidism and ophthalmopathy. In that study: Ophthalmopathy was model-predicted a median about 6.7 months pre-onset.

Sequenced here: peripheral blood mononuclear cells (PBMCs), sampled at new diagnosis, from a patient treated with antithyroid drugs. The source of this sequence is a woman aged 30 to 39 with Graves disease. This chain connects TRBV20-1 to TRBJ2-1; D is possibly TRBD1 (6 bases). CDR3 residues: CSARRDTYNEQFF. The CDR3 DNA reads TGCAGTGCTAGACGGGACACCTACAATGAGCAGTTCTTC.